The 18 T cell receptor beta chains below were found in one sample sequenced in a study of tumor-infiltrating lymphocytes in primary liver carcinoma (TCRdb year 2017). TCRdb names Illumina HiSeq 2500 as the instrument used. Starting from around 500 ng total RNA, TCRbeta-specific cDNA was produced by reverse transcription with a constant-region primer and ProtoScript II reverse transcriptase. TCRbeta libraries were built with three nested multiplex PCR rounds, a slightly modified ARM-PCR procedure. The first two PCR rounds used multiplex TRBV1-TRBV30 forward primers with a Cbeta reverse primer, each for about 9 cycles. TCRdb cleaned the public reads at Q25 with fastp, built clones with MiXCR and kept in-frame beta chains. Duplicate CDR3 protein sequences are folded into a single record with the most common DNA and genes. The sample data list about 210,000 distinct CDR3 sequences, and 65% of these were observed just once. The top ten hold about 7.1% of the sample.

Blood RNA was extracted from unsorted whole blood using TRIzol reagent, and germline DNA was obtained with the DNeasy Blood & Tissue kit. Sequencing was performed on peripheral blood. These receptors were obtained from a woman aged 60-70 years with primary liver carcinoma and hepatitis B virus infection.

This clonotype has just one count. The CDR3 DNA follows: TGTGCCAGCAGCCAGAGAGACAGGGGAAACTACGAGCAGTACTTC. This sequence encodes CASSQRDRGNYEQYF. This chain uses TRBV11-2 with TRBJ2-7; TRBD1 agrees at 8 bases. With 5 bases clipped from V and 3 bases from J, the junction kept 9 bases outside the gene matches. The CDR3 length is 15 residues. From germline, CDR1 is SGHAT and CDR2 FQNNGV.

V and J are TRBV11-2 and TRBJ2-3, with unresolved D. The length of the CDR3 is 16 residues. Trimming shortened V by 1 base and J by 4 bases, and 15 bases separated the two germline ends. Germline V gene lookup returns CDR1 SGHAT and CDR2 FQNNGV. The DNA for the CDR3 is TGTGCCAGCAGCTTAGGTCGATTACTGGGGTCAGATACGCAGTATTTT. It specifies CASSLGRLLGSDTQYF.

Notes on this clonotype: Germline and junction disagree at one end, which may indicate a read error. The chain combines TRBV12-3 or TRBV12-4 with TRBJ1-2, with D unresolved. The CDR3 length is 12 residues. The CDR3 is CTSCLERDGYTF. The CDR3 DNA is TGTACCAGCTGTTTAGAGAGGGATGGCTACACCTTC.

This rearrangement joins TRBV11-2 to TRBJ2-1; no firm D call. The germline V gene encodes CDR1 SGHAT and CDR2 FQNNGV. The CDR3 runs 14 residues. Deletions cut 3 bases from V and 12 bases from J, with 18 bases between. The CDR3 nucleotides are TGTGCCAGCAGCTTCTCAAGTCTTCACGATGGGCAGTTCTTC. It codes for CASSFSSLHDGQFF.

In regard to this clonotype: Germline and junction disagree at one end, which may indicate a read error. The rearrangement uses TRBV11-3 and TRBJ2-1; D tentatively fits TRBD1 or TRBD2 (5 bases each). Germline values: CDR1 SGHNT, CDR2 YENEEA. This CDR3 comprises 16 residues. CDR3 DNA sequence: TGTGCCAGCAGCTCCGACCGGGACCCGACCTACAAAGAGCAGTTCTTC. Translated: CASSSDRDPTYKEQFF.

In its sample, this clonotype was seen many times. The rearrangement uses TRBV11-2 and TRBJ2-3; TRBD1 aligns across 9 bases. V dropped 5 bases and J dropped 1; count of bases not matched to a gene: 7. This CDR3 contains 16 residues. Germline CDR1 reads SGHAT; CDR2 reads FQNNGV. Here the CDR3 DNA reads TGTGCCAGCAGCCTAGGGACAGGGATCGGCACAGATACGCAGTATTTT. Translating gives CASSLGTGIGTDTQYF.

The CDR3 DNA reads as TGTGCCAGCAACTACCTAGACAGCAGGACCTACGAGCAGTACTTC. It specifies CASNYLDSRTYEQYF. The chain recombines TRBV11-2 with TRBJ2-7; D perhaps matches TRBD1 (5 bases). Deletions cut 7 bases from V and 2 bases from J, with 18 bases between. The CDR3 is made up of 15 amino acids. Germline values: CDR1 SGHAT, CDR2 FQNNGV.

A note on this clonotype: This clone may be a read error of a much larger clone one base away. CDR3 in amino acids: CASSYCAGVREAGARAFF. For the CDR3, the DNA is TGTGCCAGCAGTTACTGTGCAGGGGTAAGAGAGGCGGGAGCTCGGGCTTTCTTT. The chain links TRBV6-6 to TRBJ1-1, with D perhaps TRBD1 (6 bases). There are 18 residues in the CDR3. V was trimmed by 1 base and J by 11 bases, leaving 29 bases between them. Germline values: CDR1 MNHNY, CDR2 SVGAGI (reference sequence).

A note on this clonotype: A read error may explain this, as a much larger clone is one base away. The chain recombines TRBV10-3 with TRBJ2-4; 13 bases fit TRBD2. CDR3 length equals 15 residues. Germline assignment: CDR1 ENHRY and CDR2 SYGVKD. The DNA for the CDR3 is TGTGCCATCAGTGAGACTAGCGGGAGGGCCGGCGTTCAGTGCTTC. It yields the protein CAISETSGRAGVQCF.

For this clonotype: The germline gene is not matched at one end of the junction; a read error may be the cause. This rearrangement joins TRBV6-1 to TRBJ2-7, with 7 bases lining up with TRBD1. The germline CDR1 and CDR2 sequences are MNHNS and SASEGT. The CDR3 contains 13 residues. CDR3 coding DNA: TGTGCCATCAGTCCCCGGACAGGATGGGAGCAATACTTC. Its protein product is CAISPRTGWEQYF.

This clonotype was seen only once. Here the CDR3 omits its conserved ending phenylalanine or tryptophan, so a read error is the likely source. The chain carries TRBV10-2 and TRBJ2-1; D not certain. CDR3 size: 16 residues. The V end lost 1 base, the J end lost 6 bases, and 16 bases lay between the germline ends. The germline V gene encodes CDR1 WSHSY and CDR2 SAAADI. The CDR3 here is CASSEFSRSSGNEQFL. The CDR3 bases are TGCGCCAGCAGTGAGTTTAGCAGGAGCTCAGGCAATGAGCAGTTCCTC.

This clonotype was observed once. The junction differs from germline at one of its ends, possibly a read error. The J gene is TRBJ2-1, the V gene TRBV2; D is undetermined. The CDR3 runs to 9 residues. Germline V lookup: CDR1 SNHLY, CDR2 FYNNEI. CDR3 in amino acids: CASNIPPFF. The CDR3, as DNA: TGCGCCAGCAACATACCACCGTTCTTC.

This clonotype was counted a single time. This may arise from a read error, as a much more abundant clone is one base away. This likely comes from a read error, as the CDR3 has no conserved phenylalanine or tryptophan at its end. The chain carries TRBV5-4 and TRBJ2-3, with 7 bases fitting TRBD2. Germline CDR1 SGHNT, CDR2 YYREEE (reference sequence). J lost 4 bases, V lost 3 bases, and 2 bases had no gene match. The length of the CDR3 is 13 residues. CDR3 in DNA: TGTGCCAGCAGCTCGGGGGGATCAGATACGCAGTATCTT. Protein: CASSSGGSDTQYL.

V usage is TRBV11-1 and J usage is TRBJ2-5; D is unresolved. The germline CDR1 and CDR2 sequences are SGHAT and FQDESV (reference sequence). V lost 4 bases to trimming and J lost 5 bases, with 8 bases between them. The CDR3 is made up of 12 amino acids. The CDR3, as DNA: TGTGCCAGCAGCTATCCCCATGAGACCCAGTACTTC. It codes for CASSYPHETQYF.

This clonotype has ten or more counts. The chain carries TRBV6-1 and TRBJ2-7; the match to TRBD2 covers 8 bases. Looked up from germline, CDR1 is MNHNS and CDR2 is SASEGT. This CDR3 spans 13 amino acids. V shed 9 bases, J shed 3 bases, and the junction held 7 bases outside the gene matches. The DNA for the CDR3 is TGTGCCAGTGGGGGACTAGGAGGCTACGAGCAGTACTTC. This codes for CASGGLGGYEQYF.

A few counts support this clonotype. CDR3 protein: CASSLTFGASTEAFF. The CDR3 DNA follows: TGTGCCAGCAGCCTAACTTTTGGGGCATCGACTGAAGCTTTCTTT. V usage is TRBV28 and J usage is TRBJ1-1, with a tentative D call TRBD1 (5 bases). The CDR3 totals 15 residues. Trimming removed 6 bases at V and 5 bases at J, with 19 bases between. Germline V CDR1 and CDR2: MDHEN, SYDVKM.

This clonotype showed up just once. A much more abundant neighbour one base away suggests this may be a read error. This is likely a read error, given that the CDR3 carries no conserved phenylalanine or tryptophan at its end. The rearrangement links TRBV12-5 to TRBJ2-3, with D uncertain. This CDR3 has 13 amino acids. Germline V lookup: CDR1 LGHNT, CDR2 FRNRAP. Trimming pared 7 bases from V and 1 base from J, leaving 9 bases between. Here the CDR3 DNA reads TGTGCTAGTGTCCTCCCGGGCACAGATACGCAGTATTCT. Protein: CASVLPGTDTQYS.

On this clonotype itself: A junction end diverges from the germline sequence, so it may reflect a read error. The genes are TRBV6-5 and TRBJ1-2; D not resolved. The CDR3 spans 21 residues. The V gene's germline CDR1 is MNHEY and CDR2 SVGAGI. The CDR3 nucleotides are TGTGCCGGCAGTCACTTTTCAGTTAGCTACGCGGCCCCCGTAATAGGCTATGGTTACACCTTC. Translating gives CAGSHFSVSYAAPVIGYGYTF.